Detailed here is one T cell receptor (beta chain). Its antigen is not known. Baseline, cycle 4 day 1, and cycle 7 day 1 were the blood sampling points. Assay: immunoSEQ multiplex PCR; the TCRdb copy retains only in-frame clones and omits some. The repertoire includes fewer than 85,000 clones, 75% to 95% of them detected once, and 0.4% to 0.55% sits in the top ten. The sample belongs to a study of OX40 agonist ivuxolimab in advanced cancers. Study-level results: Partial responders receiving 0.1-3.0 mg/kg showed among the lowest clonal expansion.

Sequenced material: CD4+ or CD8+ T cells sorted from blood, taken in a trial of the OX40 agonist ivuxolimab. The clonotype comes from an adult with an advanced solid tumor such as melanoma, head and neck, liver or kidney cancer.

The CDR3 region has the DNA TGTGCCAGCAGCGGAGGGTCGGGGTGGGGCACAGATACGCAGTATTTT. Its protein is CASSGGSGWGTDTQYF. This chain links TRBV5-6 with TRBJ2-3, with D maybe TRBD2 (6 bases). The CDR3 runs 16 residues. CDR1 and CDR2 (germline): SGHDT, YYEEEE. The germline V and J ends were trimmed by 4 bases and 1 base, with 16 bases remaining between them. Full variable domain (rest looked up from reference TRBV5-6 and TRBJ2-3): DAGVTQSPTHLIKTRGQQVTLRCSPKSGHDTVSWYQQALGQGPQFIFQYYEEEERQRGNFPDRFSGHQFPNYSSELNVNALLLGDSALYLCASSGGSGWGTDTQYFGPGTRLTVL.